These 23 T cell receptor beta chains share one sample of origin, sequenced in a study of regulatory T cells in long-lasting Graves disease. In building TCR beta libraries, iRepertoire HTBI primers were used together with Arm-PCR of CDR3 regions. TCRdb re-derived calls from the multiplex PCR reads in MiXCR, one entry per CDR3 protein. The sample lists around 360,000 distinct CDR3 sequences; roughly 17% were seen once. The time point was: newly diagnosed GD, antithyroid drugs for less than 3 months. Making the TCR library involved RNA that had been extracted from PBMCs. Separately, the same data were catalogued under a study of T cells in Graves' hyperthyroidism and ophthalmopathy.

The source was peripheral blood mononuclear cells (PBMCs), collected at new diagnosis, from a patient treated with antithyroid drugs. Source of these receptors: a woman between 18 and 30 years old with Graves disease.

This clonotype has only one observation. CDR3 DNA sequence: TGTGCCAGCAGTGAAGGGGGCCCCTTTAATGAGCAGTTCTTC. Protein sequence: CASSEGGPFNEQFF. The chain employs TRBV6-2 or TRBV6-3 and TRBJ2-1, with TRBD1 matching 7 bases. The CDR3 contains 14 residues. Germline V gives CDR1 MNHEY, CDR2 SVGEGT. Unmatched junction bases numbered 8, after V lost 5 bases and J lost 7 bases.

This clonotype has a count of ten or more. The rearrangement joins TRBV29-1 to TRBJ2-1; 9 nucleotides agree with TRBD1. With 4 bases clipped from V and 2 bases from J, the junction kept 6 bases outside the gene matches. The CDR3 extends over 15 amino acids. Germline V gene data show CDR1 as SQVTM and CDR2 as ANQGSEA. The CDR3 protein is CSVVSWDRAYNEQFF. DNA for the CDR3: TGCAGCGTTGTATCATGGGACAGGGCCTACAATGAGCAGTTCTTC.

This clonotype was seen at least ten times. V gene TRBV3-1 combines with J gene TRBJ2-1; tentatively, D is TRBD1 (5 bases). The CDR3 has 15 residues. With 1 base removed from V and 4 bases from J, the gap between germline ends came to 11 bases. Per germline, CDR1 LGHDT and CDR2 YNNKEL (reference sequence). The CDR3 DNA sequence: TGTGCCAGCAGCCAAGTGGCAGGGTCGTACAATGAGCAGTTCTTC. It encodes CASSQVAGSYNEQFF.

This clonotype occurred many times. V and J are TRBV24-1 and TRBJ2-1, with D unclear. The CDR3 extends over 12 amino acids. The germline CDR1 and CDR2 sequences are KGHDR and SFDVKD. V lost 4 bases and J 5 bases, leaving 5 bases between the germline ends. The CDR3 loop reads CATSEDNNEQFF. The CDR3 DNA sequence: TGTGCCACCAGTGAAGATAACAATGAGCAGTTCTTC.

This clonotype was seen ten or more times. The chain couples TRBV12-3 or TRBV12-4 to TRBJ2-3; the D is unclear. The CDR3 totals 15 residues. V was clipped by 4 bases and J by 2 bases, with 13 bases between them. The CDR3: CASSSGDHSTDTQYF. The CDR3 DNA is TGTGCCAGCAGTTCTGGCGACCATTCCACAGATACGCAGTATTTT.

This clonotype was seen repeatedly, ten times or more. The rearrangement links TRBV7-9 to TRBJ1-6; D unclear. The CDR3 spans 15 residues. Looked up from germline, CDR1 is SEHNR and CDR2 is FQNEAQ (reference sequence). Trimming took 4 bases from V and 5 from J, leaving 12 bases between them. The CDR3 region has the DNA TGTGCCAGCAGCTCTCTCCGGGATAATAATTCACCCCTCCACTTT. Its translation: CASSSLRDNNSPLHF.

This clonotype was recorded at least ten times. The CDR3 DNA sequence: TGTGCCAGCAGTTTGGGCCACAGGGTCAGTCAGCCCCAGCATTTT. Its translation is CASSLGHRVSQPQHF. This rearrangement joins TRBV28 to TRBJ1-5; possible D gene TRBD1, 6 bases. CDR1 MDHEN and CDR2 SYDVKM come from the germline V gene. The CDR3 length is 15 residues. V was shortened by 3 bases and J by 6 bases, with 15 bases between the two germline ends.

This rearrangement joins TRBV6-5 to TRBJ1-5; D is perhaps TRBD1 (5 bases). The germline V and J ends were trimmed by 2 bases and 2 bases, with 7 bases remaining between them. The germline V gene encodes CDR1 MNHEY and CDR2 SVGAGI. The length of the CDR3 is 14 residues. CDR3 DNA sequence: TGTGCCAGCAGTTACGAAGGGGGCAATCAGCCCCAGCATTTT. Protein sequence: CASSYEGGNQPQHF.

The CDR3 DNA is TGTGCCAGCAGCGCCCGGGGGGCACCAACAAATGAGCAGTTCTTC. Protein sequence: CASSARGAPTNEQFF. The genes are TRBV7-6 and TRBJ2-1; D possibly corresponds to TRBD2 (7 bases). Trimming shortened V by 5 bases and J by 7 bases, and 18 bases separated the two germline ends. The CDR3 sequence is 15 residues long. The V gene's germline CDR1 is SGHVS and CDR2 FNYEAQ.

Regarding this clonotype: Since a far larger clone is one base different, this is likely a read error. V is TRBV11-2 and J is TRBJ2-1; D is unresolved. Germline V gene data show CDR1 as SGHAT and CDR2 as FQNNGV. The CDR3 extends over 16 amino acids. The CDR3 region is CASIPGSWGSQETQCF. DNA of the CDR3: TGTGCCAGCATCCCTGGGTCCTGGGGATCCCAAGAGACCCAGTGCTTC.

Regarding this clonotype: A much larger clonotype is one base distant, so this may be a read error. The chain joins TRBV29-1 to TRBJ2-7; D might be TRBD2 (8 bases). Germline-derived CDR1 and CDR2 are SQVTM and ANQGSEA. V was clipped by 6 bases and J by 6 bases, with 15 bases between them. The CDR3 has 12 amino acids. The CDR3 region is CSVREGACEQYF. The CDR3 DNA sequence: TGCAGCGTCCGGGAGGGGGCCTGCGAGCAGTACTTC.

The chain recombines TRBV11-2 with TRBJ2-3, with 10 bases matching TRBD2. Germline V gene sequence: CDR1 SGHAT, CDR2 FQNNGV. This CDR3 region has 16 residues. The J segment lost 4 bases and the V segment lost 4 bases, leaving 8 bases of the junction unmatched. Written as DNA, the CDR3 is TGTGCCAGCAGCTCGGGACAAGCGGGAGGGTCAGATACGCAGTATTTT. Translating it yields CASSSGQAGGSDTQYF.

This clonotype came up many times. J is TRBJ2-1 and V is TRBV7-9; the D gene could be TRBD1 or TRBD2 (7 bases each). With 2 bases removed from V and 4 bases from J, the gap between germline ends came to 12 bases. Germline V gene lookup returns CDR1 SEHNR and CDR2 FQNEAQ (reference sequence). This CDR3 has 15 residues. The chain's CDR3 is CASSLSRGGYNEQFF. The CDR3 DNA follows: TGTGCCAGCAGCTTAAGCAGGGGGGGATACAATGAGCAGTTCTTC.

This clonotype occurred many times. The V call is TRBV18, the J call TRBJ1-3; the D gene is possibly TRBD1 (5 bases). Germline CDR1 KGHSH, CDR2 LQKENI. The V end lost 3 bases, the J end lost 3 bases, and 12 bases lay between the germline ends. The CDR3 contains 15 residues. The CDR3: CASSPRGVFGNTIYF. CDR3 nucleotide sequence: TGTGCCAGCTCACCGCGGGGGGTTTTTGGAAACACCATATATTTT.

This chain joins TRBV3-1 and TRBJ2-7; D gene unclear. The ends were cut back, 3 bases at V and 2 bases at J, with 17 bases in the middle. CDR1 is LGHDT and CDR2 is YNNKEL in the germline V gene (reference sequence). The CDR3 spans 16 residues. CDR3: CASSQAWGSRPYEQYF. The CDR3 DNA sequence: TGTGCCAGCAGCCAGGCCTGGGGTAGCCGCCCCTACGAGCAGTACTTC.

This clonotype was counted at least ten times. The genes are TRBV28 and TRBJ1-5, with 8 nucleotides matching TRBD1. Trimming removed 5 bases from V and 6 bases from J; junction bases left unmatched: 9. Germline V lookup: CDR1 MDHEN, CDR2 SYDVKM. The CDR3 is 15 amino acids. CDR3 loop: CASSPDRVGSQPQHF. CDR3 nucleotide sequence: TGTGCCAGCAGTCCGGACAGGGTGGGCAGTCAGCCCCAGCATTTT.

This clonotype was seen at least ten times. The chain is built from TRBV20-1 and TRBJ2-7; 15 bases fit TRBD2. Germline assignment: CDR1 DFQATT and CDR2 SNEGSKA (reference sequence). V shed 1 base and J 2 bases; nucleotides not matched to a gene: 3. There are 16 residues in the CDR3. The CDR3 sequence: CSARAGTSGGTYEQYF. The CDR3 DNA is TGCAGTGCTAGAGCCGGGACTAGCGGGGGGACCTACGAGCAGTACTTC.

This clonotype was seen repeatedly, ten times or more. The rearrangement joins TRBV24-1 to TRBJ2-3, with 8 bases matching TRBD2. The germline gives CDR1 KGHDR, CDR2 SFDVKD. The CDR3 loop spans 16 amino acids. V dropped 9 bases and J dropped 6; count of bases not matched to a gene: 16. The CDR3 region has the DNA TGTGCCACCTCCGCGGGGGGTCTCGAGAGGAGCGATACGCAGTATTTT. Translation gives CATSAGGLERSDTQYF.

For the CDR3, the DNA is TGTGCCAGCAGCCAAGAGCACAGGGGGTCAGCTGGAAACACCATATATTTT. Its protein is CASSQEHRGSAGNTIYF. This rearrangement joins TRBV4-2 to TRBJ1-3, with 8 positions matching TRBD1. Germline V gene data show CDR1 as LGHNA and CDR2 as YNFKEQ. The CDR3 runs 17 residues. V trimming: 0 bases; J trimming: 2 bases; junction bases outside the gene matches: 6.

This clonotype has ten or more counts. The chain is built from TRBV20-1 and TRBJ2-7; maybe TRBD2 (5 bases). V lost 0 bases to trimming and J lost 3 bases, with 15 bases between them. The CDR3 loop spans 15 amino acids. Germline CDR1 is DFQATT and CDR2 is SNEGSKA (reference sequence). The CDR3 DNA follows: TGCAGTGCTAGAGATCGGGGAGCGGTTCACTACGAGCAGTACTTC. It yields the protein CSARDRGAVHYEQYF.

This clonotype was seen repeatedly, ten times or more. V is TRBV7-9 and J is TRBJ2-3; 16 positions agree with TRBD2. Germline loops: CDR1 SEHNR, CDR2 FQNEAQ (reference sequence). V dropped 3 bases and J dropped 2; count of bases not matched to a gene: 8. This CDR3 spans 19 amino acids. This CDR3 is CASSFVGTSGGDFTDTQYF. The CDR3 DNA reads as TGTGCCAGCAGCTTCGTAGGGACTAGCGGGGGGGATTTCACAGATACGCAGTATTTT.

The gene calls are TRBV5-1 and TRBJ1-1; TRBD1 matches 8 bases. The CDR3 has 14 amino acids. V lost 0 bases to trimming and J lost 6 bases; unmatched junction nucleotides: 4. Germline CDR1 is SGHRS and CDR2 is YFSETQ. The CDR3 reads CASSLDAGGPEAFF. The DNA of the CDR3 is TGCGCCAGCAGCTTGGATGCAGGGGGCCCTGAAGCTTTCTTT.

In this sample, this clonotype turned up many times. This chain links TRBV5-1 with TRBJ2-1; 12 positions match TRBD2. Germline-derived CDR1 and CDR2 are SGHRS and YFSETQ. The J segment lost 4 bases and the V segment lost 3 bases, leaving 8 bases of the junction unmatched. The CDR3 loop spans 17 amino acids. Written as DNA, the CDR3 is TGCGCCAGCAGCTCCAAGCCTAGCGGGGGGGTTTACAATGAGCAGTTCTTC. This sequence encodes CASSSKPSGGVYNEQFF.